The clone carrying this T cell receptor beta chain has a handful of counts. This CDR3 fails to terminate in the conserved phenylalanine or tryptophan, so it likely reflects a read error. Indicated time point: newly diagnosed GD, antithyroid drugs for less than 3 months. PBMC-extracted RNA yielded the TCR library. V shed 0 bases and J shed 14 bases, with 11 bases lying between them. Germline assignment: CDR1 MNHNY and CDR2 SVGAGI (reference sequence). There are 13 residues in the CDR3. The data derive from a study of regulatory T cells in long-lasting Graves disease. Study-wide context: Graves' patients, newly diagnosed, had taken antithyroid drugs under 3 months.

HTBI primers from iRepertoire and Arm-PCR of CDR3 regions yielded the TCR beta libraries. TCRdb re-called the multiplex PCR reads through MiXCR, storing one row per CDR3 protein. The table shows under 400,000 distinct CDR3 sequences, with approximately 15% occurring only once. These data were likewise used in another study, on T cells in Graves' hyperthyroidism and ophthalmopathy. This second study notes: Newly diagnosed hyperthyroidism patients aged 18 to 65 years had disease lasting under 2 months.

The specimen was peripheral blood mononuclear cells (PBMCs), collected at new diagnosis, from a patient treated with antithyroid drugs. The rearrangement uses TRBV6-6 and TRBJ1-6; unclear D gene. The TCR sequence derives from a man in his forties with Graves disease. The chain's CDR3 is CASSYSSGASLHS. The CDR3 region has the DNA TGTGCCAGCAGTTACTCCAGTGGTGCGTCCCTCCACTCT.